This T cell receptor beta chain originates from a study of shared clonotypes between healthy human individuals. A note on this clone: Antigen: not known.

Study donors comprised healthy, HIV-negative adults devoid of recent acute infection or vaccination. There were only Caucasian adults among the donors, and all lived in Nashville, Tennessee. The DNA input per sorted-subset replicate PCR was 150 to 200 ng, corresponding to some 30,000 T cell genomes. Assay used: immunoSEQ multiplex PCR; TCRdb lists only in-frame clones, some missing. Here the sample spans approximately 340,000 clones, around 74% being singletons. Study-level findings and limits: Clonotypes not shared had lower generation probabilities than those common to all four donors.

The CDR3 consists of 15 residues. Germline V gives CDR1 LNHDA, CDR2 SQIVND (reference sequence). The ends were cut back, 9 bases at V and 0 bases at J, with 16 bases in the middle. Sequences were obtained from memory CD4+ T cells sorted from blood. The subset denotes: CD45RA-negative fraction. The chain uses TRBV19 and TRBJ2-3; D is possibly TRBD1 or TRBD2 (5 bases each). This receptor was taken from a man aged 25 to 40 in good health. The CDR3 coding sequence is TGTGCCAGCCGAACGGGGCCGGCTAGCACAGATACGCAGTATTTT. Protein sequence: CASRTGPASTDTQYF.